This record concerns one T cell receptor beta chain sequence. The antigen it binds to is not known. The record has no base qualities; no much larger clone is one base away. This entry belongs to a study of cytomegalovirus exposure and HLA in healthy donors (TCRdb year 2017). About the full investigation: According to an earlier analysis of 587 of the donors, about 170 million T cells yielded roughly 110 million unique TCR beta sequences and 276 Gb of sequence data. Donor age, sex, ethnicity and CMV serostatus were compiled together with the repertoire data. A separate validation cohort of 100 to 150 different subjects was used in addition to the roughly 700-subject first cohort. The number of typed donors differed by locus: about 620-630 for A, B, C, DRB1 and DQB1; approximately 520 for DQA1; some 610 for DPA1; and roughly 490 for DPB1. Roughly 5 DR-DQ haplotypes were handled as single units for association and clustering because linkage in the cohort was strong. Across around 400 genotyped donors of the cohort, an average of approximately 220,000 unique TCR beta nucleotide sequences per donor were sequenced, and roughly 20% of those sequences were non-productive. Every discovery cohort repertoire had been produced on one sequencing platform. High-throughput TCR immunosequencing, statistical association of individual TCRs with disease status, and machine learning were combined to predict cytomegalovirus infection status. Of the roughly 390 genotyped donors, 81% were placed in the genetic ancestry cluster associated with self-reported Caucasian donors. Roughly 320 gigabases of sequencing data and 91 million or so unique TCR sequences made up an early release that covered under 750 HLA-typed donors. Genome-wide SNP genotypes for about 60% of the 666 donors were used in a later genetic analysis, which treated that subset as a discovery cohort. The study profiled the T cell repertoires of approximately 700 subjects by immunosequencing and related them to cytomegalovirus serostatus. HLA typing covered class I and class II loci at four-digit resolution. The later analysis used no new phenotypic data to find candidate immune exposures, relying instead on TCR beta sequences and their occurrence across donors. The study aimed to test whether cataloging public T cell receptors could reveal signatures of past pathogen exposure. To decide whether each TCR beta V gene segment behaved as functional or pseudogenic, an earlier analysis of approximately 620 of the donors relied on high-throughput TCR beta sequencing. In a later analysis, previously published TCR beta repertoires from roughly 710 donors were re-analyzed and high-resolution HLA genotyping was added so that TCR occurrence patterns could be studied.

The cohort consisted of more than 650 healthy bone marrow donors. All cohort members were sampled while nominally healthy, although unrecorded immune exposures were likely present. The donor tested CMV seropositive, placing the donor among the roughly 300 seropositive members of the cohort. Each donor provided a peripheral blood sample, and peripheral blood mononuclear cells were used for TCR beta sequencing. Genomic DNA was extracted from the blood cell samples with the Qiagen DNeasy Blood Extraction Kit. Paper-wide results and their limitations: Several of the top co-occurrence clusters appeared to be linked to parvovirus B19, influenza, CMV and Epstein-Barr virus, according to a later analysis. An association between a missense DCLRE1C variant and V-gene and J-gene trimming of TCR beta chains was found in a later genetic analysis and replicated in an independent cohort. In a later analysis, TCR association rates were found to vary across HLA loci, with the most associated TCRs seen for DRB1 alleles and the fewest for HLA-C alleles. According to a later genetic analysis, donors in an Asian-associated ancestry cluster had fewer N-insertions in productive TCRs than the approximately 690-donor mean. A group of highly shared sequence variants was considered likely to be a technical artifact of the sequencing pipeline. The classifier was reported to diagnose cytomegalovirus status with high specificity and sensitivity in both the original and validation cohorts. Across donors, most TCR sequences were observed very rarely, whereas some public TCRs were present in many individuals. The study gave a list of 150 to 200 TCR beta chains associated with cytomegalovirus. In a later analysis, around 17,000 TCR beta sequences were associated with specific HLA alleles at a false discovery rate of 0.05. A further reported finding was that TCR beta sequences accurately predicted the HLA-A and HLA-B alleles for most subjects in the first cohort. Most CMV-associated TCR beta chains appeared to be HLA-restricted in a later analysis, and the HLA associations seemed to be driven largely by CMV exposure. Strong co-occurrence of HLA alleles, especially DR and DQ, made assigning TCR associations to individual alleles difficult. Because HLA typing was unavailable for some donors at each locus, only the typed subset was used in association tests. About 15 rarely observed V segments, including chromosome 9 orphons, were excluded from the earlier analysis of several hundred of the donors because counts were too low. This cohort had only TCR beta chains sequenced, and the lack of alpha or paired-chain data limited which features could be detected. A few of the identified cytomegalovirus-associated TCR beta chains were confirmed in vitro to be specific for cytomegalovirus antigens. In an earlier analysis of around 600 of the donors, most TCR beta V segments were observed in productive rearrangements about 87% or about 30% of the time, broadly matching IMGT annotations. The presence/absence analyses assumed that sequencing depth was roughly uniform across donors, and that assumption may not be true. According to the authors, the approach could potentially be generalized to other disease states and immunological phenotypes. In a later analysis, HLA-associated TCR beta chains were found to be more clonally expanded and to have lower generation probabilities than equally common non-associated chains. Immune exposure information for the cohort was limited to CMV serostatus. Correlated functional status among segregating V segments might be attributable to linkage disequilibrium, but an unknown experimental factor could not be ruled out.

The protocol used for the library was the immunoSEQ multiplex PCR assay. For the multiplex PCR, a mixture combining 60 forward primers for TCR Vbeta segments and 13 reverse primers for TCR Jbeta segments was used. The CDR3 region of rearranged TCR beta genes was amplified from genomic DNA with a multiplex PCR assay. The amplified TCR beta libraries were sequenced on the Illumina HiSeq System as 87-base-pair reads. The original methods were these. In a later analysis, roughly 80 million unique TCR beta chains were counted across the 500 to 850 repertoires, and approximately 11 million of these chains were shared by at least two donors. Raw reads were error-corrected and collapsed into unique sequences with a nearest-neighbor algorithm that merged closely related sequences to remove PCR and sequencing errors. Alignment of CDR3 sequences to IMGT reference sequences was used to assign V, D and J gene segments. For a sequence to be retained, a match of at least six nucleotides was required to both a V gene segment and a J gene segment. Rearrangements were called productive when the CDR3 lacked stop codons and stayed in frame with V and J; all others were non-productive. Following IMGT convention, CDR3 was defined as the stretch from the second conserved V-encoded cysteine to the conserved J-encoded phenylalanine. Sequences without an unambiguous match to a single V gene segment were excluded from the earlier analysis of about 600 of the donors. In an earlier analysis of some 590 of the donors, V segments were called functional above 56.7% productive rearrangements and were called segregating when the between-donor standard deviation exceeded 5%. To diagnose cytomegalovirus status from the catalog of TCR beta chain sequences, a statistical classification framework was built. In a later analysis, TCR nucleotide sequences were compared against IMGT/GENE-DB human TR gene sequences so that V and J genes could be assigned. Using the TCRdist pipeline, a later analysis assigned CDR3 sequences along with most-parsimonious VDJ recombination scenarios. A later analysis defined each TCR beta chain by its CDR3 amino acid sequence plus V-gene family, and excluded reads lacking a unique V-gene family. To address suspected cross-contamination and a sequencing artifact, a later analysis removed roughly 640 highly shared, low-generation-probability nucleotide sequences. For each public chain, a later analysis derived a clonal expansion index from normalized ranks of inferred template counts within each repertoire. Generation probabilities in a later analysis came from a VDJ recombination model fitted to out-of-frame rearrangements, and those results were checked against IGoR. Hypergeometric tests were used in a later analysis to score TCR-TCR, TCR-HLA and TCR-CMV co-occurrence, with a repertoire-size bias correction applied to the TCR pairs. To estimate false discovery rates, a later analysis permuted the HLA or CMV assignments 20 times. In a later analysis, co-occurring TCRs were grouped using DBSCAN, with TCRdist sequence similarity added in when clustering inside HLA-allele-positive subsets. Repertoires with fewer than 30,000 or more than 120,000 public chains, plus five repertoires with anomalous nucleotide sharing, were excluded from co-occurrence clustering. What TCRdb holds here is the immuneACCESS table cut down to in-frame rearrangements. Part of the clones is not present; checked against another copy, under half of the missing clones reflect an unresolved V gene, and the others are unexplained. V and J calls and clone size come straight from that table; D and trimming were deduced from the DNA. The sample table shows about 140,000 clones, and 79% are seen once. Around 7% of the sample belongs to the ten largest clones.

Material: PBMCs. This receptor was taken from a man aged 40-49 years in good health and CMV-seropositive.

This receptor has the CDR3 CASSSFDRFGPQETQYF. The sequence in DNA is TGTGCCAGCAGCTCCTTCGACAGATTTGGACCCCAAGAGACCCAGTACTTC. This chain is built from TRBV7-8 and TRBJ2-5; the D gene is perhaps TRBD1, on 5 matching bases. From the germline V gene, CDR1 is SGHVS and CDR2 is FQNEAQ. Trimming costs V 4 bases and J 1 base, and their ends lie 19 bases apart. Including the terminal cysteine and phenylalanine, the CDR3 comprises 17 residues. Only the CDR3 part of the read is kept: 51 bases, read in frame from the first base.